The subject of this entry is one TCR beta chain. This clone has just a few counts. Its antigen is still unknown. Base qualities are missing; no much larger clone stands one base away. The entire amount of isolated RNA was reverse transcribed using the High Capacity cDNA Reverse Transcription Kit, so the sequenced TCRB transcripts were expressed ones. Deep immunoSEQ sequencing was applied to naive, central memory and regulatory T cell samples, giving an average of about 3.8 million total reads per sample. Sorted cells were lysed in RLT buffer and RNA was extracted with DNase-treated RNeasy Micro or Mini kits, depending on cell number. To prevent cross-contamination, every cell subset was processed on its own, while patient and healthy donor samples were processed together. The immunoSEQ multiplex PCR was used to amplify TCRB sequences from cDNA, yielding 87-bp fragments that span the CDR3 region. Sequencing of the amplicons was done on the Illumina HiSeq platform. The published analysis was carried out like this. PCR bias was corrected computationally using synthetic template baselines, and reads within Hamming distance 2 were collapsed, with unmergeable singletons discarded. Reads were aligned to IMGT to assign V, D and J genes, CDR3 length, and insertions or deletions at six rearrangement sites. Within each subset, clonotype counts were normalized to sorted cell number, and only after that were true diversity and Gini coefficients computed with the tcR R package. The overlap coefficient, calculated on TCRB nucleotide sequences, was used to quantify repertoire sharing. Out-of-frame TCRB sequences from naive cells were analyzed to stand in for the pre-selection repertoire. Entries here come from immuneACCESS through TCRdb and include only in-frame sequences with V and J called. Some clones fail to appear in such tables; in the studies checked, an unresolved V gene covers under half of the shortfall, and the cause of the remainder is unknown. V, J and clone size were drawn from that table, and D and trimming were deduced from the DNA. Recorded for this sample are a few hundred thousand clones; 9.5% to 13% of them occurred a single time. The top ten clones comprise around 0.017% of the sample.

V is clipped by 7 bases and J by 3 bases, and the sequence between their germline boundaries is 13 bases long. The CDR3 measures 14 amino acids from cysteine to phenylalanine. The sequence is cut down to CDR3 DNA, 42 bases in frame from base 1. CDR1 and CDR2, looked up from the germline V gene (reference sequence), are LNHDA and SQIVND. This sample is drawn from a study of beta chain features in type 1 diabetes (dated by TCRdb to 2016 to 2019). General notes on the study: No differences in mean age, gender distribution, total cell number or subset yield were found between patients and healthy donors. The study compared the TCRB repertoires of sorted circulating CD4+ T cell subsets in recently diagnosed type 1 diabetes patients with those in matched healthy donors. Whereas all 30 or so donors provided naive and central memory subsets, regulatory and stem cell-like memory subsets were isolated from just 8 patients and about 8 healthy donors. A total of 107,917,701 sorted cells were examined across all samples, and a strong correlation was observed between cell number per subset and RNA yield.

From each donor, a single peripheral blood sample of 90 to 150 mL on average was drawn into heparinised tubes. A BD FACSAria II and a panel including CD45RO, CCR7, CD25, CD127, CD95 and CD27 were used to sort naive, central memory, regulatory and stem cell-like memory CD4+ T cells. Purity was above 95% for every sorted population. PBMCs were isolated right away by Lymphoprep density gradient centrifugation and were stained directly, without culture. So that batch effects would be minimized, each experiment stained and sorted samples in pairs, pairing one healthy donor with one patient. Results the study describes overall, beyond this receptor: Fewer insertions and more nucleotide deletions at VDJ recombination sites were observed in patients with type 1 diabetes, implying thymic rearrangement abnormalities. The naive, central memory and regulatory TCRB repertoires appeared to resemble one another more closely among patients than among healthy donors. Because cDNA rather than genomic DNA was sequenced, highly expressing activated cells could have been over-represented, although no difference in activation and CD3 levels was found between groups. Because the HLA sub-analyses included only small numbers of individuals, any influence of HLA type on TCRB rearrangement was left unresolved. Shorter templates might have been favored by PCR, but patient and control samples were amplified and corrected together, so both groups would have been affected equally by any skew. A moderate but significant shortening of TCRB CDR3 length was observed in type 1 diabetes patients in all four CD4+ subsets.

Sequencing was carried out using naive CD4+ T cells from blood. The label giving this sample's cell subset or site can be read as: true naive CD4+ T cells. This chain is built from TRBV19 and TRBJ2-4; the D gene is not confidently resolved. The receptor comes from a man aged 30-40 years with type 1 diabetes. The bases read TGTGCCAGTAACCAGGATCTGGGCAAAAACATTCAGTACTTC. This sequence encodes CASNQDLGKNIQYF. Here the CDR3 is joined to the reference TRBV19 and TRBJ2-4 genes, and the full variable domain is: DGGITQSPKYLFRKEGQNVTLSCEQNLNHDAMYWYRQDPGQGLRLIYYSQIVNDFQKGDIAEGYSVSREKKESFPLTVTSAQKNPTAFYLCASNQDLGKNIQYFGAGTRLSVL.